A selection of T cell receptor beta chains follows, all from one sample in a study of neurological immune-mediated disorders. Via MiXCR, TCRdb re-called the 5' RACE reads, giving one row per CDR3 protein. The top ten clones hold around 4.6% of a sample with 40,000 or so distinct CDR3 sequences, roughly 7.3% of them seen once. Sequenced: PBMCs. These receptors all stem from a woman aged 40 to 50 in good health. The CDR3 runs from the conserved cysteine through the conserved F or W. The D gene is left open where the match is weak. Size tells how often a clone was seen (once, few, many) or the class of an expanded clone, and some rows leave it out.

j_gene | v_gene | abundance | d_gene | CDR3aa | CDR3nt
TRBJ2-7 | TRBV29-1 | many | TRBD2 | CSVGASGLYEQYF | TGCAGCGTTGGGGCTAGCGGGCTTTACGAGCAGTACTTC
TRBJ2-1 | TRBV3-1 | many | . | CASSQDPVALSYNEQFF | TGTGCCAGCAGCCAAGATCCAGTAGCGCTCTCCTACAATGAGCAGTTCTTC
TRBJ2-5 | TRBV28 | . | . | CASSPRETQYF | TGTGCCAGCAGTCCACGGGAGACCCAGTACTTC
TRBJ2-5 | TRBV29-1 | many | . | CSVNRGGGQETQYF | TGCAGCGTTAATCGGGGTGGGGGGCAAGAGACCCAGTACTTC
TRBJ1-1 | TRBV19 | many | . | CASRKDRMNTEAFF | TGTGCCAGTAGGAAGGACAGAATGAACACTGAAGCTTTCTTT
TRBJ1-4 | TRBV5-1 | many | . | CASRDQISPNEKLFF | TGCGCCAGCCGGGACCAGATTTCCCCTAATGAAAAACTGTTTTTT
TRBJ1-2 | TRBV5-1 | many | . | CASSLGFGGLNGYTF | TGCGCCAGCAGCTTGGGCTTCGGAGGGCTGAATGGCTACACCTTC
TRBJ1-2 | TRBV20-1 | many | . | CSARDRSGPQTQEYGYTF | TGCAGTGCTAGAGATAGATCAGGGCCCCAGACTCAAGAATATGGCTACACCTTC
TRBJ2-2 | TRBV7-9 | many | . | CASSLEGNTGELFF | TGTGCCAGCAGCTTAGAGGGGAACACCGGGGAGCTGTTTTTT
TRBJ1-2 | TRBV12-3/TRBV12-4 | many | . | CASNTVNNYGYTF | TGTGCCAGCAATACGGTTAATAACTATGGCTACACCTTC
TRBJ1-2 | TRBV20-1 | many | TRBD1 | CSAFTDRLLRGSYGYTF | TGCAGTGCTTTTACGGACAGGCTCCTTAGGGGTTCCTATGGCTACACCTTC
TRBJ2-7 | TRBV27 | many | TRBD1 | CASSWTGESYEQYF | TGTGCCAGCAGCTGGACAGGGGAGTCCTACGAGCAGTACTTC
TRBJ1-1 | TRBV10-3 | many | TRBD1 | CAISESYRGFTEAFF | TGTGCCATCAGTGAGTCCTACAGGGGGTTCACTGAAGCTTTCTTT
TRBJ2-7 | TRBV28 | many | TRBD2 | CASSPLAVPYEQYF | TGTGCCAGCAGTCCTCTAGCGGTTCCCTACGAGCAGTACTTC
TRBJ2-1 | TRBV2 | many | . | CASSSLAAEQFF | TGTGCCAGCAGTTCTTTAGCGGCTGAGCAGTTCTTC
TRBJ1-3 | TRBV5-1 | many | . | CASSLTGPGNTIYF | TGCGCCAGCAGCTTGACAGGGCCTGGAAACACCATATATTTT
TRBJ2-7 | TRBV3-1 | medium-sized | TRBD2 | CASSLLSGSGSYEQYF | TGTGCCAGCAGCCTTCTTAGCGGGAGTGGTTCCTACGAGCAGTACTTC
TRBJ2-1 | TRBV5-1 | . | . | CASSPLLGGIENEQFF | TGCGCCAGCAGCCCACTACTGGGCGGGATAGAGAATGAGCAGTTCTTC
TRBJ2-1 | TRBV4-1 | many | . | CASSTYNEQFF | TGCGCCAGCAGCACGTACAATGAGCAGTTCTTC
TRBJ1-1 | TRBV6-5 | many | . | CASRTVGTEAFF | TGTGCCAGCAGAACTGTTGGGACTGAAGCTTTCTTT
TRBJ2-4 | TRBV20-1 | many | . | CSAETGRGEAKNIQYF | TGCAGTGCGGAGACAGGGCGGGGTGAAGCCAAAAACATTCAGTACTTC
TRBJ1-6 | TRBV4-1 | medium-sized | TRBD1 | CASSQDPSGDRVNSPLHF | TGCGCCAGCAGCCAAGATCCAAGCGGGGACAGGGTAAATTCACCCCTCCACTTT
TRBJ1-6 | TRBV5-1 | many | . | CASSQDRDSPLHF | TGCGCCAGCAGCCAAGACAGAGATTCACCCCTCCACTTT
TRBJ2-1 | TRBV28 | many | TRBD2 | CASTKLIGTSGRGVRHEQFF | TGTGCCAGCACCAAGCTAATTGGGACTAGCGGGAGAGGGGTCCGGCATGAGCAGTTCTTC
TRBJ2-2 | TRBV18 | many | . | CASSPSSNTGELFF | TGTGCCAGCTCACCCAGTTCGAACACCGGGGAGCTGTTTTTT
TRBJ2-4 | TRBV5-1 | many | TRBD2 | CASSTGLAGVRGKNIQYF | TGCGCCAGCAGCACAGGACTAGCGGGAGTGAGGGGCAAAAACATTCAGTACTTC
TRBJ2-2 | TRBV18 | many | . | CASSPRAGELFF | TGTGCCAGCTCACCACGGGCCGGGGAGCTGTTTTTT
TRBJ1-5 | TRBV5-1 | many | TRBD1 | CASSLEGQQFQPQHF | TGCGCCAGCAGCTTGGAGGGACAGCAATTCCAGCCCCAGCATTTT
TRBJ2-7 | TRBV27 | many | TRBD1 | CASRRGQGRAYEQYF | TGTGCCAGCAGAAGAGGACAGGGACGAGCCTACGAGCAGTACTTC
TRBJ2-1 | TRBV7-9 | many | . | CASSPLGNEQFF | TGTGCCAGCAGCCCCCTCGGGAATGAGCAGTTCTTC
TRBJ2-1 | TRBV20-1 | many | . | CSAPTASGVNEQFF | TGCAGTGCCCCTACTGCCAGCGGTGTTAATGAGCAGTTCTTC
TRBJ1-2 | TRBV25-1 | many | TRBD1 | CASSGDRGHGYTF | TGTGCCAGCAGTGGAGACAGGGGTCATGGCTACACCTTC
TRBJ2-1 | TRBV6-6 | many | TRBD2 | CASSYGRGGSNEQFF | TGTGCCAGCAGTTACGGGCGGGGGGGTTCGAATGAGCAGTTCTTC
TRBJ1-1 | TRBV9 | many | . | CASSLQVNTEAFF | TGTGCCAGCAGCCTACAGGTGAACACTGAAGCTTTCTTT
TRBJ1-6 | TRBV12-3/TRBV12-4 | many | . | CASSIRRGPPGNSPLHF | TGTGCCAGCAGCATCAGGAGGGGACCTCCGGGGAATTCACCCCTCCACTTT
TRBJ1-1 | TRBV14 | many | TRBD1 | CASSRNRGSEAFF | TGTGCCAGCAGCCGTAACAGGGGTTCCGAAGCTTTCTTT
TRBJ2-7 | TRBV25-1 | many | . | CASSAQTYEQYF | TGTGCCAGCAGTGCACAGACCTACGAGCAGTACTTC
TRBJ1-2 | TRBV5-5 | many | . | CASSLTLYGYTF | TGTGCCAGCAGCTTGACACTCTATGGCTACACCTTC
TRBJ2-2 | TRBV11-3 | . | TRBD2 | CASTGGVVDTGELFF | TGTGCCAGCACGGGAGGGGTAGTAGACACCGGGGAGCTGTTTTTT
TRBJ2-5 | TRBV2 | many | . | CASSDSDETQYF | TGTGCCAGCAGTGATTCAGACGAGACCCAGTACTTC
TRBJ2-3 | TRBV6-5 | . | . | CASSYMRGGTDTQYF | TGTGCCAGCAGTTATATGAGGGGGGGCACAGATACGCAGTATTTT
TRBJ2-7 | TRBV28 | many | . | CATAFRRGRESYEQYF | TGTGCCACCGCTTTCCGTCGGGGACGCGAATCCTACGAGCAGTACTTC
TRBJ1-1 | TRBV6-5 | many | . | CASSYRGDNTEAFF | TGTGCCAGCAGTTACCGGGGGGATAACACTGAAGCTTTCTTT
TRBJ2-1 | TRBV11-2 | many | TRBD2 | CASSSSGGPYNEQFF | TGTGCCAGCAGCTCTAGCGGGGGGCCCTACAATGAGCAGTTCTTC
TRBJ2-3 | TRBV4-1 | many | . | CASSQEYHTDTQYF | TGCGCCAGCAGCCAAGAGTACCACACAGATACGCAGTATTTT
TRBJ1-4 | TRBV4-3 | many | . | CASSQERILGEKLFF | TGCGCCAGCAGCCAAGAAAGGATCCTAGGTGAAAAACTGTTTTTT
TRBJ2-1 | TRBV5-1 | medium-sized | TRBD2 | CASSLGLAGGPNNEQFF | TGCGCCAGCAGCTTGGGGCTAGCGGGAGGGCCGAATAATGAGCAGTTCTTC
TRBJ1-1 | TRBV5-1 | many | TRBD1 | CASSLQGGNTEAFF | TGCGCCAGCAGCTTACAGGGGGGGAACACTGAAGCTTTCTTT
TRBJ1-1 | TRBV20-1 | many | TRBD1 | CSAYRTGAEAFF | TGCAGTGCCTATCGGACAGGGGCTGAAGCTTTCTTT